There are many counts of the clone carrying this TCR beta chain. Its antigen is unidentified. The TCR beta CDR3 regions underwent amplification using RNA transcripts as the source. HTBI primers were used for first-round RT-PCR of the TCR CDR3. TCRdb analysed the multiplex PCR reads with MiXCR anew, one entry per CDR3 protein. The sample yields some 500,000 distinct CDR3 sequences, 13% to 15% seen once. This specimen belongs to a study of T cells in Graves' hyperthyroidism and ophthalmopathy. Diagnosis of hyperthyroidism was new in patients aged 18 to 65, and its duration was under 2 months. CDR3 length: 15 residues. V lost 5 bases and J lost 1, with 14 bases in between. General study results and limits: Blood shared most expanded thyroid clonotypes above 0.001. The model made its ophthalmopathy prediction, and onset followed a median about 6 months later.

This TCR was sampled from a woman between 18 and 29 years old with Graves' hyperthyroidism. The sequencing input was blood. The gene calls are TRBV12-3 or TRBV12-4 and TRBJ1-2; D is possibly TRBD1 (6 bases). CDR3: CASSPPDRLNYGYTF. CDR3 nucleotides: TGTGCCAGCAGTCCACCGGACAGACTTAACTATGGCTACACCTTC.